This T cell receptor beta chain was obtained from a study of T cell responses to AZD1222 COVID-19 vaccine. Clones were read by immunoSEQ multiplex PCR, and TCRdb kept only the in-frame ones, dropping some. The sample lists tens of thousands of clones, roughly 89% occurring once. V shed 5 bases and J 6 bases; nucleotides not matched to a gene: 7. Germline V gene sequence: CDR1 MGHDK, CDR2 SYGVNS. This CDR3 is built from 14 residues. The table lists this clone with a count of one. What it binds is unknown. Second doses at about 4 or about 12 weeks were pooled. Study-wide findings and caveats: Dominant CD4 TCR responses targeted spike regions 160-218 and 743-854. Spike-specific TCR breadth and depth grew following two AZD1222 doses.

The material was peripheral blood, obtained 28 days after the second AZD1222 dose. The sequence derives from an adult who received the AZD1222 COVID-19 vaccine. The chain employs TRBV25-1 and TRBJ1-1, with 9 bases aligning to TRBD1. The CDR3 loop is CASSITGGGAEAFF. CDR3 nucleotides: TGTGCCAGCAGTATAACAGGGGGCGGCGCTGAAGCTTTCTTT.